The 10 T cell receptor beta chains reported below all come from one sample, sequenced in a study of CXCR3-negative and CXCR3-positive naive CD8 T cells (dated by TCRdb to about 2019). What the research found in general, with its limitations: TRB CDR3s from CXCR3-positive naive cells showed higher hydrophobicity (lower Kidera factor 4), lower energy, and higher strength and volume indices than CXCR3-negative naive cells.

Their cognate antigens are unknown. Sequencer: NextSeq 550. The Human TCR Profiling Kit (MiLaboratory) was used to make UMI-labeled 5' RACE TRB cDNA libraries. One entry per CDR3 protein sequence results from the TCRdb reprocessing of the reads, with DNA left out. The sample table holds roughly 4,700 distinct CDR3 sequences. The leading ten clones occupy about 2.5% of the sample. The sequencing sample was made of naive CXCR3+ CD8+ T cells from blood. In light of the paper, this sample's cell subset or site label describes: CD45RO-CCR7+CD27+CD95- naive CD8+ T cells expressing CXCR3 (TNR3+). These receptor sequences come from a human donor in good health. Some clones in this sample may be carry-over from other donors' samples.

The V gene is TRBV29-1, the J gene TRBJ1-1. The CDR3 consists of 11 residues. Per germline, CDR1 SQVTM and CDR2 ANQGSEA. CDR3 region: CSVEGHTEAFF.

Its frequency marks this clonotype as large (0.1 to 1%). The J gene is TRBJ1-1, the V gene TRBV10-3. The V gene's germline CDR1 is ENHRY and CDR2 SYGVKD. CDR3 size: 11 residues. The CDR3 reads CATSMNTEAFF.

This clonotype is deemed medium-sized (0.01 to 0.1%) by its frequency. CDR3 sequence reads: CATSRLQGYEQYF. The rearrangement uses TRBV15 and TRBJ2-7; TCRdb indicates TRBD1, and absent DNA this call remains unverified. Germline assignment: CDR1 LNHNV and CDR2 YYDKDF (reference sequence). This CDR3 is built from 13 residues.

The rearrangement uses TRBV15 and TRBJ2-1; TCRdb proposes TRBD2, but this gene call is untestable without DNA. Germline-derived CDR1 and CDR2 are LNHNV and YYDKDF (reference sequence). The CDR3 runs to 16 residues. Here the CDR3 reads CATSRDLAVIYNEQFF.

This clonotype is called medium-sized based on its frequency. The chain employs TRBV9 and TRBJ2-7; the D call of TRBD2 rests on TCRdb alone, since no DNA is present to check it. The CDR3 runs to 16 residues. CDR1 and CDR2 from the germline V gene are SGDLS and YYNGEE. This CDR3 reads CASSVATSGSRNEQYF. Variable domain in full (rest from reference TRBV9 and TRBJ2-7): DSGVTQTPKHLITATGQRVTLRCSPRSGDLSVYWYQQSLDQGLQFLIQYYNGEERAKGNILERFSAQQFPDLHSELNLSSLELGDSALYFCASSVATSGSRNEQYFGPGTRLTVT.

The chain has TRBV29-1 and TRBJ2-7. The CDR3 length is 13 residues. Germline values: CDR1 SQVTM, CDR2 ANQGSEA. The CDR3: CSVEDSETYEQYF.

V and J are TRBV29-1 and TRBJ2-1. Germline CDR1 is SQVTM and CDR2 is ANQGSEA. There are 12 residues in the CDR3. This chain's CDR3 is CSVEVVGNEQFF.

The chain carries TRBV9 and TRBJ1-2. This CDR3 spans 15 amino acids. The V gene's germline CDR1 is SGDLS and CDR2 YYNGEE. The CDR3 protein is CASSVFSVGTYGYTF.

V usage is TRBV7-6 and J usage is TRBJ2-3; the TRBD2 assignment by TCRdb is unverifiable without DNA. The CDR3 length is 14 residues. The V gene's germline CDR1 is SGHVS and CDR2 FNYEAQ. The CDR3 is CASSPRPLGDTQYF. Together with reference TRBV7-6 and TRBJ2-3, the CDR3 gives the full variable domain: GAGVSQSPRYKVTKRGQDVALRCDPISGHVSLYWYRQALGQGPEFLTYFNYEAQQDKSGLPNDRFSAERPEGSISTLTIQRTEQRDSAMYRCASSPRPLGDTQYFGPGTRLTVL.

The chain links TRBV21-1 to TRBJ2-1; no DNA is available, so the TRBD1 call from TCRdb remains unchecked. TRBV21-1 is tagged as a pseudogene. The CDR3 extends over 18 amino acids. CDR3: CASSKAPPCRGGPKEQFF.